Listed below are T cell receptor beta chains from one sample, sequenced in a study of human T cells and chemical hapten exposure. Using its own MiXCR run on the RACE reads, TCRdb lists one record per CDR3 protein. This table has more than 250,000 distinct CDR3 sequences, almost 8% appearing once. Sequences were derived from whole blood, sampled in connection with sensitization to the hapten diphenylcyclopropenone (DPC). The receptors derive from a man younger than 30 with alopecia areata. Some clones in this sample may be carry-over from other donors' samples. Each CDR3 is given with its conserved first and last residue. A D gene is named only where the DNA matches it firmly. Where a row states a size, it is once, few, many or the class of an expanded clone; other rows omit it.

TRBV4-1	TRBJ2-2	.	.	TGCGCCAGCAGCCCCCCGCCGATCACCGGGGAGCTGTTTTTT	CASSPPPITGELFF
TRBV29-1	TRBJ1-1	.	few	TGCAGCGTTGCAGTTACGTTGGATTTGAACACTGAAGCTTTCTTT	CSVAVTLDLNTEAFF
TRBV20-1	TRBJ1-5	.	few	TGCAGTGCTAGGGGGGCACTTAATCAGCCCCAGCATTTT	CSARGALNQPQHF
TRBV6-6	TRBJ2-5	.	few	TGTGCCAGCAGTTCACAGAAGGGGGGTCAAGAGACCCAGTACTTC	CASSSQKGGQETQYF
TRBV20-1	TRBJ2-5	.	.	TGCAGTGCTAGAGAAACGGGGGAAGAGACCCAGTACTTC	CSARETGEETQYF
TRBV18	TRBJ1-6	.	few	TGTGCCAGCTCACCACTTTGGACAGTCTATAATTCACCCCTCCACTTT	CASSPLWTVYNSPLHF
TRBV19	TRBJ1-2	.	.	TGTGCCACTAGGCGAATTAGTTATGGCTACACCTTC	CATRRISYGYTF
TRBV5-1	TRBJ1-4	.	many	TGCGCCAGCAGCTTGACCTTGCCTGCAACTAATGAAAAACTGTTTTTT	CASSLTLPATNEKLFF
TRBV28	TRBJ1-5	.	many	TGTGCCAGCAGTTCCCCATTGGAAGGGCGGGATCAGCCCCAGCATTTT	CASSSPLEGRDQPQHF
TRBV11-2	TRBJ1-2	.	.	TGTGCCAGCAGCCCCGCAACAGGCGGGGGCTACACCTTC	CASSPATGGGYTF
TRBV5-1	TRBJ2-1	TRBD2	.	TGCGCCAGCAGCTTGTTTCCTAGCGGGGGGATTAGCTCCTACAATGAGCAGTTCTTC	CASSLFPSGGISSYNEQFF
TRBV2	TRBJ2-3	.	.	TGTGCCAGCAGTGAGAGAGATACGCAGTATTTT	CASSERDTQYF
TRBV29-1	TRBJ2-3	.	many	TGCAGCGGGAGCGGAAACACAGATACGCAGTATTTT	CSGSGNTDTQYF
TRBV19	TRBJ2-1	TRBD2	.	TGTGCCAGTAGTATAGGCGGGGGGCCCTACAATGAGCAGTTCTTC	CASSIGGGPYNEQFF
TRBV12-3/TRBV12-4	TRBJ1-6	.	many	TGTGCCAGCAGTTTTAGTAGGGGTAATTCACCCCTCCACTTT	CASSFSRGNSPLHF
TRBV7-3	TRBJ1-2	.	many	TGTGCCAGCAGCTTAACAGGGAGACACTATGGCTACACCTTC	CASSLTGRHYGYTF
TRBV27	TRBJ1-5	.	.	TGTGCCAGCAGTTTCGGGGCAGGGCCCTATAGCAATCAGCCCCAGCATTTT	CASSFGAGPYSNQPQHF
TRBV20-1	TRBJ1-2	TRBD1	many	TGCAGTGCTAGAGGAACTTCGGACAGGTCCTATGGCTACACCTTC	CSARGTSDRSYGYTF
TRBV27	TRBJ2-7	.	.	TGTGCCAGCAGTTTACAGGGTGCCCGTCGCGAGCAGTACTTC	CASSLQGARREQYF
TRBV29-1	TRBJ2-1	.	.	TGCAGCGTTGCTTCGGGGGACAATGAGCAGTTCTTC	CSVASGDNEQFF
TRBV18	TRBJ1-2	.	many	TGTGCCAGCTCACCACCTGGGCAGGAAGGGGTCCTCCTCTATGGCTACACCTTC	CASSPPGQEGVLLYGYTF
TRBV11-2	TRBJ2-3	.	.	TGTGCCAGCAGCCCCCGGACCGCGTATTTCACAGATACGCAGTATTTT	CASSPRTAYFTDTQYF